The sequence of this T cell receptor (beta chain) was determined in a study of blood T cells in healthy people across ages. Isolation of PBMCs gave at least 6 million cells per sample. Next came a second PCR, run for about 7 to 11 cycles, which used a sample-barcoded 5' primer along with a J-beta primer mix. TCRdb used MiXCR to reprocess the 5' RACE reads, holding one entry per CDR3 protein. The table records around 600,000 distinct CDR3 sequences, more than 45% of them present only once. The sample was blood. The receptor's source is an elderly man in good health.

The CDR3 bases are TGTGCCAGCAGTTACTCGGATCGCGGACTAGCGGGATCGGACGAGCAGTACTTC. Translated: CASSYSDRGLAGSDEQYF. The chain carries TRBV6-2 or TRBV6-3 and TRBJ2-7; 12 bases map to TRBD2. The CDR3 is made up of 18 amino acids. Germline V gene lookup returns CDR1 MNHEY and CDR2 SVGEGT. V shed 0 bases and J 5 bases; nucleotides not matched to a gene: 11.